What follows are 26 T cell receptor beta chains derived from one specimen sequenced in a study of blood T cell repertoires in COVID-19. TCRdb's table, derived via immunoSEQ multiplex PCR, lists solely in-frame clones and lacks some. The sample yields 55,000 to 65,000 clones, 70% to 85% seen once. Source material: peripheral blood. The origin of the receptors is a woman between 55 and 75 years old with acute or convalescent COVID-19.

The chain uses TRBV10-2 and TRBJ2-3; the D gene is possibly TRBD2 (6 bases). Germline CDR1 WSHSY, CDR2 SAAADI. The length of the CDR3 is 12 residues. Trimming shortened V by 10 bases and J by 3 bases, and 11 bases separated the two germline ends. The CDR3 sequence: CATGEETDTQYF. In DNA, the CDR3 is TGCGCCACGGGGGAGGAGACAGATACGCAGTATTTT.

The V gene is TRBV2, the J gene TRBJ2-6, with a possible D match to TRBD1 (5 bases). Germline values: CDR1 SNHLY, CDR2 FYNNEI. The CDR3 extends over 16 amino acids. Trimming removed 4 bases from V and 0 bases from J, with 10 bases in between. The CDR3 sequence: CASSVGVPSGANVLTF. The CDR3 DNA reads as TGTGCCAGCAGTGTAGGGGTCCCCTCTGGGGCCAACGTCCTGACTTTC.

This clone appeared a few times. J is TRBJ1-3 and V is TRBV2; 10 bases are a match to TRBD1. Per the germline V gene, CDR1 is SNHLY and CDR2 is FYNNEI. CDR3 size: 15 residues. J was trimmed by 2 bases and V by 7 bases; bases with no gene match: 5. CDR3 DNA sequence: TGTGCCAGCAATCCCGGGACAGGGGCTGGAAACACCATATATTTT. Translated, it gives CASNPGTGAGNTIYF.

The genes are TRBV19 and TRBJ1-2; 8 positions agree with TRBD1. The germline CDR1 and CDR2 sequences are LNHDA and SQIVND (reference sequence). V gave up 5 bases and J gave up 6 bases; unmatched junction bases: 8. This CDR3 region has 14 residues. The CDR3 coding sequence is TGTGCCAGTAGTCCGCGACAGGGGATTCATGGCTACACCTTC. Its protein product is CASSPRQGIHGYTF.

The V and J genes are TRBV6-5 and TRBJ2-7; 9 nucleotides line up with TRBD1. Losses at the gene ends were 4 bases for V and 6 bases for J; bases not matched to a gene: 4. The CDR3 runs 13 residues. CDR1 and CDR2 (germline): MNHEY, SVGAGI. The CDR3: CASSSGTGTEQYF. In nucleotides, the CDR3 is TGTGCCAGCAGTTCCGGGACAGGGACCGAGCAGTACTTC.

V gene TRBV30 combines with J gene TRBJ2-7; a possible D gene is TRBD2 (6 bases). Looked up from germline, CDR1 is GTSNPN and CDR2 is SVGIG (reference sequence). V was pared by 2 bases and J by 0 bases, with 8 bases between. The CDR3 length is 13 residues. DNA for the CDR3: TGTGCCTGGAGTCACGGGAGCTCCTACGAGCAGTACTTC. The encoded protein is CAWSHGSSYEQYF.

The rearrangement joins TRBV3-1 (or the pseudogene TRBV3-2) to TRBJ2-7, with D perhaps matching TRBD2 (7 bases). This CDR3 has 14 amino acids. Germline CDR1 reads LGHDT; CDR2 reads YNNKEL (reference sequence). V dropped 3 bases and J dropped 2 bases, with 11 bases sitting between them. CDR3 sequence reads: CASSQGGGTYEQYF. DNA of the CDR3: TGTGCCAGCAGCCAGGGAGGGGGGACCTACGAGCAGTACTTC.

The sample holds one count of this clone. This chain connects TRBV4-1 to TRBJ2-1; 12 bases are a match to TRBD2. Germline values: CDR1 MGHRA, CDR2 YSYEKL. Losses at the gene ends were 1 base for V and 6 bases for J; bases not matched to a gene: 10. The CDR3 totals 18 residues. The DNA for the CDR3 is TGCGCCAGCAGCCAAGGCCCCCCTAGCGGGGGGGCAGGCAATGAGCAGTTCTTC. It encodes CASSQGPPSGGAGNEQFF.

This chain joins TRBV19 and TRBJ1-2, with 7 bases fitting TRBD1. Germline CDR1 LNHDA, CDR2 SQIVND (reference sequence). V was clipped by 6 bases and J by 4 bases; unmatched bases: 11. The CDR3 is made up of 15 amino acids. CDR3 nucleotides: TGTGCCAGTAGCCCGACAGGGCCCGGAGCCTATGGCTACACCTTC. Translation: CASSPTGPGAYGYTF.

The V and J genes are TRBV2 and TRBJ1-2; the match to TRBD1 covers 11 bases. This CDR3 region has 14 residues. The V gene end was trimmed by 7 bases and the J gene end by 8 bases; junction bases not matched to a gene: 9. Germline V CDR1 and CDR2: SNHLY, FYNNEI. The CDR3, as DNA: TGTGCCAGCATCCCGGACAGGGGGCGAGGAGGCTACACCTTC. It codes for CASIPDRGRGGYTF. Variable domain in full (rest from reference TRBV2 and TRBJ1-2): EPEVTQTPSHQVTQMGQEVILRCVPISNHLYFYWYRQILGQKVEFLVSFYNNEISEKSEIFDDQFSVERPDGSNFTLKIRSTKLEDSAMYFCASIPDRGRGGYTFGSGTRLTVV.

The chain carries TRBV5-1 and TRBJ2-1, with 15 bases lining up with TRBD2. Trimming at V came to 0 bases and at J to 10 bases, leaving 5 bases not matched to a gene. Germline assignment: CDR1 SGHRS and CDR2 YFSETQ. This CDR3 has 16 residues. CDR3 sequence (DNA): TGCGCCAGCAGCTTGGCCGGGACTAGCGGGGGGCGGGAGCAGTTCTTC. It translates to CASSLAGTSGGREQFF.

This rearrangement joins TRBV19 to TRBJ1-2; D is unresolved. The CDR3 is 13 residues long. V lost 5 bases and J lost 5, with 12 bases in between. The V gene's germline CDR1 is LNHDA and CDR2 SQIVND (reference sequence). The CDR3 nucleotides are TGTGCCAGTAGTCTCGACATCCTGTATGGCTACACCTTC. This translates into CASSLDILYGYTF.

The rearrangement joins TRBV11-2 to TRBJ1-5; TRBD1 might be the D (6 bases). This CDR3 spans 15 amino acids. Germline CDR1 reads SGHAT; CDR2 reads FQNNGV. V lost 0 bases and J lost 7, with 13 bases in between. In DNA form, the CDR3 reads TGTGCCAGCAGCTTAGACGGGACAAGAACACAGCCCCAGCATTTT. It is translated as CASSLDGTRTQPQHF.

The chain employs TRBV2 and TRBJ2-1; weak D call: TRBD2 (6 bases). CDR1 is SNHLY, CDR2 FYNNEI, per germline. V dropped 8 bases and J dropped 7 bases, with 24 bases sitting between them. The CDR3 consists of 16 residues. CDR3: CASGAGRRVFRNEQFF. As DNA, the CDR3 is TGTGCCAGCGGAGCCGGAAGGAGGGTATTTCGGAATGAGCAGTTCTTC.

The rearrangement uses TRBV6-5 and TRBJ1-2, with D unclear. Trimming shortened V by 4 bases and J by 5 bases, and 5 bases separated the two germline ends. This CDR3 has 11 amino acids. Per the germline V gene, CDR1 is MNHEY and CDR2 is SVGAGI. The CDR3: CASSSNYGYTF. CDR3 sequence (DNA): TGTGCCAGCAGTTCCAATTATGGCTACACCTTC.

The gene calls are TRBV15 and TRBJ2-1, with a tentative D call TRBD1 (5 bases). Between the trimmed V and J ends, which lost 8 bases and 7 bases, there was a span of 9 bases. This CDR3 has 11 residues. Per germline, CDR1 LNHNV and CDR2 YYDKDF (reference sequence). This chain's CDR3 is CATQQENEQFF. In DNA, the CDR3 is TGTGCCACCCAACAGGAGAATGAGCAGTTCTTC.

The chain recombines TRBV7-6 with TRBJ2-3, with 10 nucleotides matching TRBD2. The CDR3 has 16 residues. The germline V gene encodes CDR1 SGHVS and CDR2 FNYEAQ. The V segment lost 5 bases and the J segment 2 bases; nucleotides outside the gene matches: 7. CDR3 loop: CASSLLAGGPTDTQYF. The CDR3 coding sequence is TGTGCCAGCAGCCTATTAGCGGGGGGTCCCACAGATACGCAGTATTTT.

The rearrangement links TRBV3-1 (or the pseudogene TRBV3-2) to TRBJ2-3, with 10 bases lining up with TRBD2. With 4 bases clipped from V and 5 bases from J, the junction kept 21 bases outside the gene matches. The germline V gene encodes CDR1 LGHDT and CDR2 YNNKEL (reference sequence). The CDR3 spans 20 residues. The CDR3 DNA is TGTGCCAGCAGCCGTACGTCGTTGTTTGTCACTAGCGGGGCCAAAGATACGCAGTATTTT. It encodes CASSRTSLFVTSGAKDTQYF.

This chain links TRBV5-1 with TRBJ2-1; D might be TRBD2 (6 bases). The CDR3 is 15 amino acids. The germline V gene encodes CDR1 SGHRS and CDR2 YFSETQ. Trimming took 3 bases from V and 0 from J, leaving 10 bases between them. In DNA form, the CDR3 reads TGCGCCAGCAGCTCGTCCGGGGGCTCCTACAATGAGCAGTTCTTC. Translated: CASSSSGGSYNEQFF.

The V call is TRBV6-1, the J call TRBJ1-1, with TRBD1 matching 7 bases. V lost 2 bases and J lost 2; bases outside the gene matches: 14. CDR1 MNHNS and CDR2 SASEGT come from the germline V gene. This CDR3 region has 18 residues. DNA for the CDR3: TGTGCCAGCAGTGAATATGTGGGGACAGACTTCGGAAACACTGAAGCTTTCTTT. It codes for CASSEYVGTDFGNTEAFF.

This chain uses TRBV5-6 with TRBJ1-5; D might be TRBD1 (6 bases). This CDR3 has 17 amino acids. Germline CDR1 and CDR2: SGHDT and YYEEEE. Between the trimmed V and J ends, which lost 0 bases and 1 base, there was a span of 14 bases. CDR3 bases: TGTGCCAGCAGCTTGGGGGCGGCAGGGGAGAGCAATCAGCCCCAGCATTTT. Protein: CASSLGAAGESNQPQHF.

V and J are TRBV5-5 and TRBJ1-5, with 9 bases identical to TRBD1. V lost 4 bases, J lost 7 bases, and 12 bases stayed unmatched. Germline values: CDR1 SGHKS, CDR2 YYEKEE (reference sequence). The CDR3 is 16 amino acids. The CDR3 here is CASSLGTGSRSQPQHF. The CDR3 coding sequence is TGTGCCAGCAGCCTAGGGACAGGGTCCCGCAGCCAGCCCCAGCATTTT.

This clone was counted between two and nine times. The gene calls are TRBV5-6 and TRBJ2-2; TRBD2 might be the D (7 bases). The germline V gene encodes CDR1 SGHDT and CDR2 YYEEEE. The CDR3 contains 15 residues. Between the trimmed V and J ends, which lost 2 bases and 3 bases, there was a span of 11 bases. CDR3 protein: CASSFGGGDTGELFF. CDR3 coding DNA: TGTGCCAGCAGCTTTGGAGGGGGGGACACCGGGGAGCTGTTTTTT.

The V gene is TRBV2, the J gene TRBJ1-6; 7 bases line up with TRBD1. Losses at the gene ends were 3 bases for V and 4 bases for J; bases not matched to a gene: 9. Germline assignment: CDR1 SNHLY and CDR2 FYNNEI. This CDR3 has 17 residues. CDR3: CASSDTPRTGYNSPLHF. DNA for the CDR3: TGTGCCAGCAGTGACACGCCAAGGACAGGTTATAATTCACCCCTCCACTTT.

The chain is built from TRBV5-1 and TRBJ1-1; 7 nucleotides agree with TRBD1. The CDR3 covers 16 residues. Losses at the gene ends were 4 bases for V and 0 bases for J; bases not matched to a gene: 9. The germline CDR1 and CDR2 sequences are SGHRS and YFSETQ. The chain's CDR3 is CASSRMDRPMNTEAFF. The CDR3 nucleotides read TGCGCCAGCAGCCGCATGGACAGGCCCATGAACACTGAAGCTTTCTTT.

This chain joins TRBV9 and TRBJ2-1; possible D gene TRBD2, 6 bases. Trimming took 1 base from V and 6 from J, leaving 17 bases between them. This CDR3 is built from 16 residues. The V gene's germline CDR1 is SGDLS and CDR2 YYNGEE. The CDR3: CASSVSRDFLGNEQFF. The CDR3 nucleotides read TGTGCCAGCAGCGTATCCCGGGACTTCCTCGGCAATGAGCAGTTCTTC.